This TCR beta chain was identified during a study of OX40 agonist ivuxolimab in advanced cancers. Germline loops: CDR1 WSHSY, CDR2 SAAADI. Trimming removed 6 bases from V and 7 bases from J; junction bases left unmatched: 12. The CDR3 consists of 16 residues. TCRdb's copy holds only in-frame clones and misses some; the assay was immunoSEQ multiplex PCR. Of around 53,000 clones listed, nearly 90% are singletons. The clonotype was recovered from an adult with an advanced solid tumor such as melanoma, head and neck, liver or kidney cancer. The source was CD4+ or CD8+ T cells sorted from blood, collected in a trial of the OX40 agonist ivuxolimab. This chain links TRBV10-2 with TRBJ1-1, with 12 bases identical to TRBD1. The CDR3 protein is CASSPGQGASRIEAFF. Here the CDR3 DNA reads TGCGCCAGCAGCCCGGGACAGGGGGCGAGTAGGATTGAAGCTTTCTTT.